The clone carrying this T cell receptor (beta chain) was seen a single time. Its antigen is unknown. RNA transcripts provided the source from which TCR beta CDR3 regions were amplified. HTBI primers were used for first-round RT-PCR of the TCR CDR3. TCRdb called the multiplex PCR reads again in MiXCR, with one record for every CDR3 protein. This sample has a few hundred thousand distinct CDR3 sequences, with around 15% found just once. This sample is part of a study of T cells in Graves' hyperthyroidism and ophthalmopathy. About the research overall: Sampling of peripheral blood happened at initial diagnosis, prior to any treatment.

Study-wide points: In the blood, most expanded thyroid clonotypes above 0.001 appeared as well.

This CDR3 comprises 15 residues. Germline CDR1 reads LNHDA; CDR2 reads SQIVND (reference sequence). V shed 5 bases, J shed 9 bases, and the junction held 13 bases outside the gene matches. This TCR was recovered from a woman aged 40 to 49 with Graves' ophthalmopathy. The chain is built from TRBV19 and TRBJ1-5; 7 bases are a match to TRBD1. Sequencing input: blood. CDR3 region: CASSPPNRGAGPQHF. CDR3 DNA: TGTGCCAGTAGTCCCCCAAACAGGGGTGCCGGGCCCCAGCATTTT.